These 30 T cell receptor beta chains originate from one sample sequenced in a study of cytomegalovirus exposure and HLA in healthy donors. Primers included in the PCR were 60 Vbeta and 13 Jbeta primers. Only in-frame clones appear in the TCRdb table, and some are missing; sequencing was by immunoSEQ multiplex PCR. The sample shows 150,000 to 250,000 clones, approximately 85% of them seen only once. The material sequenced was PBMCs. The receptors originated from a girl between 5 and 17 years old in good health and CMV-seropositive.

This clone occurred once. The chain couples TRBV18 to TRBJ1-4, with 9 bases matching TRBD1. V gave up 4 bases and J gave up 8 bases; unmatched junction bases: 5. CDR3 length: 14 residues. Germline values: CDR1 KGHSH, CDR2 LQKENI. Here the CDR3 DNA reads TGTGCCAGCTCACAGGGACAGGGTCGGGAAAAACTGTTTTTT. Amino acids: CASSQGQGREKLFF.

The chain is built from TRBV7-2 and TRBJ2-4, with D possibly matching TRBD2 (6 bases). Germline CDR1 and CDR2: SGHTA and FQGNSA. This CDR3 has 14 amino acids. V lost 5 bases, J lost 6 bases, and 14 bases lay in between. CDR3 sequence (DNA): TGTGCCAGCAGCCCTCCGGGGGTGGGAAACATTCAGTACTTC. Residues: CASSPPGVGNIQYF.

The chain recombines TRBV7-2 with TRBJ1-4; D is undetermined. The germline V gene encodes CDR1 SGHTA and CDR2 FQGNSA. The V and J ends lost 1 base and 8 bases respectively, with 14 bases between them. The CDR3 loop spans 15 amino acids. CDR3 coding DNA: TGTGCCAGCAGCTTAGATAGCGGGGTAAGGGAAAAACTGTTTTTT. Its protein is CASSLDSGVREKLFF.

The chain combines TRBV9 with TRBJ1-1, with D possibly being TRBD1 (6 bases). Trimming took 0 bases from V and 5 from J, leaving 14 bases between them. Germline loops: CDR1 SGDLS, CDR2 YYNGEE. This CDR3 spans 15 amino acids. Here the CDR3 reads CASSVDGTIFTEAFF. DNA of the CDR3: TGTGCCAGCAGCGTAGATGGGACAATCTTTACTGAAGCTTTCTTT.

V and J are TRBV6-6 and TRBJ1-5; 7 bases align to TRBD1. The CDR3 is 14 amino acids. Looked up from germline, CDR1 is MNHNY and CDR2 is SVGAGI (reference sequence). J lost 2 bases, V lost 6 bases, and 4 bases had no gene match. Here the CDR3 reads CASSSGQGNQPQHF. As DNA, the CDR3 is TGTGCCAGCAGCTCCGGACAGGGCAATCAGCCCCAGCATTTT.

The chain carries TRBV27 and TRBJ1-1, with D uncertain. This CDR3 is 13 amino acids long. Trimming cost V 10 bases and J 0 bases, with 12 bases left between them. Germline V CDR1 and CDR2: MNHEY, SMNVEV (reference sequence). The chain's CDR3 is CATVEAMNTEAFF. The CDR3, as DNA: TGTGCCACCGTTGAGGCCATGAACACTGAAGCTTTCTTT.

The sample holds a few counts of this clone. The rearrangement links TRBV2 to TRBJ2-7; TRBD1 agrees at 10 bases. Germline CDR1 and CDR2: SNHLY and FYNNEI. Trimming at V came to 5 bases and at J to 2 bases, leaving 3 bases not matched to a gene. The CDR3 is made up of 14 amino acids. CDR3 region: CASSPDRGTYEQYF. In DNA form, the CDR3 reads TGTGCCAGCAGTCCGGACAGGGGGACCTACGAGCAGTACTTC. The entire variable domain, with the rest obtained from reference TRBV2 and TRBJ2-7, is as follows: EPEVTQTPSHQVTQMGQEVILRCVPISNHLYFYWYRQILGQKVEFLVSFYNNEISEKSEIFDDQFSVERPDGSNFTLKIRSTKLEDSAMYFCASSPDRGTYEQYFGPGTRLTVT.

This clone was detected only once. CDR3 amino acids: CASSLLSSGGADEQFF. CDR3 coding DNA: TGCGCCAGCAGCTTGTTATCTAGCGGGGGGGCGGATGAGCAGTTCTTC. The chain joins TRBV5-1 to TRBJ2-1; 12 bases fit TRBD2. Germline V gene data show CDR1 as SGHRS and CDR2 as YFSETQ. There are 16 residues in the CDR3. V was pared by 1 base and J by 8 bases, with 7 bases of the junction left unmatched.

The V call is TRBV5-1, the J call TRBJ2-3; 7 nucleotides match TRBD1. There are 16 residues in the CDR3. V dropped 0 bases and J dropped 3; count of bases not matched to a gene: 7. Germline V gene data show CDR1 as SGHRS and CDR2 as YFSETQ. The CDR3 protein is CASSLEAQGFTDTQYF. For the CDR3, the DNA is TGCGCCAGCAGCTTGGAAGCACAGGGGTTTACAGATACGCAGTATTTT.

The rearrangement uses TRBV5-1 and TRBJ1-3, with unresolved D. CDR1 and CDR2 from the germline V gene are SGHRS and YFSETQ. The CDR3 totals 13 residues. V dropped 4 bases and J dropped 4 bases, with 9 bases sitting between them. The CDR3 DNA is TGCGCCAGCAGCGCCGAGGGCGGAAACACCATATATTTT. Translation gives CASSAEGGNTIYF.

The chain employs TRBV5-6 and TRBJ2-2; TRBD1 is a possible D gene (6 bases). Deletions cut 1 base from V and 1 base from J, with 14 bases between. CDR1 is SGHDT, CDR2 YYEEEE, per germline. The CDR3 is 17 residues long. CDR3 nucleotides: TGTGCCAGCAGCTTGTCACTTGGACAGCGGAACACCGGGGAGCTGTTTTTT. It codes for CASSLSLGQRNTGELFF.

The chain has TRBV29-1 and TRBJ2-3, with TRBD2 matching over 11 bases. The CDR3 loop spans 15 amino acids. Losses at the gene ends were 5 bases for V and 4 bases for J; bases not matched to a gene: 8. CDR1 SQVTM and CDR2 ANQGSEA come from the germline V gene. CDR3 region: CSVTLLAGVADTQYF. In DNA, the CDR3 is TGCAGCGTTACTTTACTAGCGGGGGTGGCAGATACGCAGTATTTT.

This clone was picked up one time. V gene TRBV4-3 combines with J gene TRBJ2-5; TRBD2 agrees at 7 bases. V trimming: 0 bases; J trimming: 1 base; junction bases outside the gene matches: 8. Per germline, CDR1 LGHNA and CDR2 YSLEER. The CDR3 has 17 amino acids. The DNA for the CDR3 is TGCGCCAGCAGCCAAGATCATCAAGCGGGGCTCCAAGAGACCCAGTACTTC. It specifies CASSQDHQAGLQETQYF.

The table lists this clone with a few counts. The genes are TRBV18 and TRBJ2-5; 10 bases agree with TRBD2. Germline CDR1 is KGHSH and CDR2 is LQKENI. CDR3 length equals 15 residues. V gave up 1 base and J gave up 5 bases; unmatched junction bases: 4. This CDR3 reads CASSPRSGGAETQYF. Here the CDR3 DNA reads TGTGCCAGCTCACCACGCAGCGGGGGGGCGGAGACCCAGTACTTC. Full variable domain (outside the CDR3, taken from reference TRBV18 and TRBJ2-5): NAGVMQNPRHLVRRRGQEARLRCSPMKGHSHVYWYRQLPEEGLKFMVYLQKENIIDESGMPKERFSAEFPKEGPSILRIQQVVRGDSAAYFCASSPRSGGAETQYFGPGTRLLVL.

This chain joins TRBV7-8 and TRBJ2-7, with 7 bases lining up with TRBD1. From germline, CDR1 is SGHVS and CDR2 FQNEAQ. The CDR3 loop spans 15 amino acids. Trimming removed 5 bases from V and 2 bases from J; junction bases left unmatched: 9. CDR3 sequence reads: CASSLEAGGTYEQYF. CDR3 bases: TGTGCCAGCAGCCTAGAGGCAGGGGGAACCTACGAGCAGTACTTC.

The rearrangement links TRBV19 to TRBJ1-1; D is unresolved. The CDR3 contains 14 residues. CDR1 is LNHDA and CDR2 is SQIVND in the germline V gene (reference sequence). With 5 bases removed from V and 3 bases from J, the gap between germline ends came to 13 bases. This chain's CDR3 is CASSFYPLDTEAFF. The CDR3, as DNA: TGTGCCAGTAGTTTCTATCCGCTGGACACTGAAGCTTTCTTT.

The chain employs TRBV11-2 and TRBJ2-1, with 8 bases fitting TRBD1. The trim removed 2 bases at V and 7 bases at J, leaving 10 bases unmatched. The CDR3 has 16 amino acids. In germline, CDR1 is SGHAT, CDR2 FQNNGV. CDR3 DNA sequence: TGTGCCAGCAGCTTATGGGGGACAGGAGGTCGGAATGAGCAGTTCTTC. This gives the protein CASSLWGTGGRNEQFF.

The chain couples TRBV6-5 to TRBJ1-6, with D possibly matching TRBD1 (5 bases). V gave up 5 bases and J gave up 10 bases, with 12 bases separating them. Germline CDR1 is MNHEY and CDR2 is SVGAGI. The CDR3 runs 13 residues. CDR3 loop: CASSPRVESPLHF. Here the CDR3 DNA reads TGTGCCAGCAGTCCCAGGGTGGAATCACCCCTCCACTTT.

The rearrangement joins TRBV6-1 to TRBJ2-1; weak D call: TRBD2 (6 bases). Trimming cost V 8 bases and J 6 bases, with 14 bases left between them. CDR1 and CDR2 (germline): MNHNS, SASEGT. This CDR3 spans 13 amino acids. Here the CDR3 DNA reads TGTGCCAGCGGTAGACTAGGGCCCAATGAGCAGTTCTTC. It specifies CASGRLGPNEQFF.

The chain joins TRBV7-6 to TRBJ1-4, with a weak D call TRBD1 (6 bases). The CDR3 consists of 15 residues. Trimming stripped 3 bases from V and 1 base from J, with 9 bases between. Germline V lookup: CDR1 SGHVS, CDR2 FNYEAQ. This CDR3 reads CASSFKQGTNEKLFF. In DNA, the CDR3 is TGTGCCAGCAGCTTCAAACAGGGAACTAATGAAAAACTGTTTTTT.

In this sample, this clone turned up once. The J gene is TRBJ2-1, the V gene TRBV11-3; TRBD1 is a possible D gene (6 bases). This CDR3 has 15 amino acids. Trimming stripped 4 bases from V and 4 bases from J, with 14 bases between. The germline CDR1 and CDR2 sequences are SGHNT and YENEEA. The CDR3: CASSSGAGGYNEQFF. As DNA, the CDR3 is TGTGCCAGCAGCTCAGGGGCCGGCGGGTACAATGAGCAGTTCTTC.

The genes are TRBV7-8 and TRBJ2-2; 8 nucleotides line up with TRBD2. Germline V gene sequence: CDR1 SGHVS, CDR2 FQNEAQ. This CDR3 has 14 amino acids. J lost 5 bases, V lost 10 bases, and 9 bases had no gene match. The CDR3 sequence: CATGGATGTGELFF. The CDR3 DNA reads as TGTGCCACCGGGGGGGCGACGGGGACCGGGGAGCTGTTTTTT.

The chain recombines TRBV6-1 with TRBJ1-1; D is possibly TRBD1 (5 bases). Germline CDR1 is MNHNS and CDR2 is SASEGT. There are 14 residues in the CDR3. The V gene lost 7 bases and the J gene lost 5 bases, with 17 bases spanning the gap. The CDR3 region has the DNA TGTGCCAGCAACGAAGAGCCAGGGAATACTGAAGCTTTCTTT. Translated: CASNEEPGNTEAFF.

This chain uses TRBV28 with TRBJ1-5, with a weak D call TRBD1 (6 bases). The CDR3 extends over 17 amino acids. The germline V gene has CDR1 MDHEN and CDR2 SYDVKM. The V and J ends lost 6 bases and 3 bases respectively, with 21 bases between them. The CDR3 here is CASSGGWLGGHNQPQHF. CDR3 nucleotide sequence: TGTGCCAGCAGCGGTGGCTGGCTTGGGGGACACAATCAGCCCCAGCATTTT.

The rearrangement links TRBV6-5 to TRBJ2-1; D not resolved. The V gene's germline CDR1 is MNHEY and CDR2 SVGAGI. V lost 0 bases to trimming and J lost 9 bases, with 9 bases between them. The CDR3 is 13 amino acids. The CDR3 protein is CASSYSESLEQFF. The CDR3 DNA reads as TGTGCCAGCAGTTACTCGGAGTCGCTTGAGCAGTTCTTC.

The CDR3 here is CASSLARETGELFF. CDR3 coding DNA: TGTGCCAGCAGCTTAGCGAGGGAGACCGGGGAGCTGTTTTTT. The chain joins TRBV7-2 to TRBJ2-2; D perhaps matches TRBD2 (5 bases). The CDR3 is made up of 14 amino acids. Trimming cost V 0 bases and J 5 bases, with 7 bases left between them. The germline V gene has CDR1 SGHTA and CDR2 FQGNSA.

The rearrangement links TRBV7-8 to TRBJ1-1; D not certain. The germline gives CDR1 SGHVS, CDR2 FQNEAQ. The CDR3 sequence is 14 residues long. V lost 2 bases to trimming and J lost 3 bases, with 10 bases between them. The CDR3 is CASSLYGEDTEAFF. Written as DNA, the CDR3 is TGTGCCAGCAGCTTATACGGGGAGGACACTGAAGCTTTCTTT.

Note on this clone: The sample contains more than one DNA sequence encoding this CDR3. The J gene is TRBJ1-2, the V gene TRBV7-9; no clear D. The ends were cut back, 4 bases at V and 4 bases at J, with 7 bases in the middle. Germline CDR1 is SEHNR and CDR2 is FQNEAQ (reference sequence). The CDR3 contains 12 residues. Here the CDR3 DNA reads TGTGCCAGCAGCTCTGATAGCTATGGCTACACCTTC. This sequence encodes CASSSDSYGYTF.

The rearrangement uses TRBV15 and TRBJ1-1; 8 nucleotides agree with TRBD1. With 0 bases clipped from V and 4 bases from J, the junction kept 1 base outside the gene matches. The germline V gene has CDR1 LNHNV and CDR2 YYDKDF (reference sequence). This CDR3 is built from 14 residues. CDR3 nucleotide sequence: TGTGCCACCAGCAGAGAACAGGGGGGCACTGAAGCTTTCTTT. It specifies CATSREQGGTEAFF. The full variable domain, with the rest looked up from reference TRBV15 and TRBJ1-1, is DAMVIQNPRYQVTQFGKPVTLSCSQTLNHNVMYWYQQKSSQAPKLLFHYYDKDFNNEADTPDNFQSRRPNTSFCFLDIRSPGLGDTAMYLCATSREQGGTEAFFGQGTRLTVV.

This clone was observed a few times. The genes are TRBV6-5 and TRBJ2-4, with D unclear. Germline lookup yields CDR1 MNHEY and CDR2 SVGAGI. The ends were cut back, 5 bases at V and 0 bases at J, with 8 bases in the middle. There are 14 residues in the CDR3. The CDR3 nucleotides are TGTGCCAGCAGTCCCCTAGTAGCCAAAAACATTCAGTACTTC. This codes for CASSPLVAKNIQYF.